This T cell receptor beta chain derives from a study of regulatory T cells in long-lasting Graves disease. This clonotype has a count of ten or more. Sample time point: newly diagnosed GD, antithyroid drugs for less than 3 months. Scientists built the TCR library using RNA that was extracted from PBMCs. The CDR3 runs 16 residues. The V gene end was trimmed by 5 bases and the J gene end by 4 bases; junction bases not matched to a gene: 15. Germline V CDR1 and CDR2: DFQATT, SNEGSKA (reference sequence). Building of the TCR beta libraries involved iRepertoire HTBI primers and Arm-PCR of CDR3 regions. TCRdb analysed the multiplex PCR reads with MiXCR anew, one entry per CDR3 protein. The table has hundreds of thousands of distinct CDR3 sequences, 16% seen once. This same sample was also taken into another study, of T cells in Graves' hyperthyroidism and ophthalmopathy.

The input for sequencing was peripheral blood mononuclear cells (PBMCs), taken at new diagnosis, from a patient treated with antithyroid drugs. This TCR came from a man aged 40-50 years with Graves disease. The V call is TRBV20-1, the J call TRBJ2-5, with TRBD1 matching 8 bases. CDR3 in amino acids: CSAPRNGQGWGETQYF. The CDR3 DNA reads TGCAGTGCTCCCCGAAACGGACAGGGTTGGGGAGAGACCCAGTACTTC.